The 31 T cell receptor beta chains in this list originate from one sample, sequenced in a study of cytomegalovirus exposure and HLA in healthy donors. The table came from immunoSEQ multiplex PCR; TCRdb's copy has only in-frame clones and leaves some out. The table lists approximately 150,000 clones, about 86% of them singletons. The sample comprised PBMCs. The source is a woman in her 30s in good health and CMV-seronegative.

The chain has TRBV7-8 and TRBJ2-1, with D unclear. This CDR3 has 12 residues. Trimming took 2 bases from V and 9 from J, leaving 8 bases between them. Germline V gene data show CDR1 as SGHVS and CDR2 as FQNEAQ. Written as DNA, the CDR3 is TGTGCCAGCAGCTTACTGCCGGGTGAGCAGTTCTTC. Protein sequence: CASSLLPGEQFF.

The V gene is TRBV7-9, the J gene TRBJ2-7, with D perhaps matching TRBD2 (6 bases). Germline CDR1 SEHNR, CDR2 FQNEAQ (reference sequence). V lost 7 bases to trimming and J lost 2 bases, with 18 bases between them. This CDR3 has 15 residues. CDR3: CASNPRDGGTYEQYF. The CDR3 nucleotides are TGTGCCAGCAACCCAAGGGACGGGGGAACCTACGAGCAGTACTTC.

The gene calls are TRBV5-1 and TRBJ2-3; 7 nucleotides align to TRBD2. The CDR3 loop spans 15 amino acids. Germline V gives CDR1 SGHRS, CDR2 YFSETQ. Trimming at V came to 3 bases and at J to 2 bases, leaving 6 bases not matched to a gene. The CDR3 is CASSWTAGDTDTQYF. CDR3 DNA sequence: TGCGCCAGCAGCTGGACGGCGGGGGACACAGATACGCAGTATTTT.

This clone was seen only once. Other DNA sequences in the same sample also yield this CDR3. The V gene is TRBV18, the J gene TRBJ1-1; the match to TRBD1 covers 11 bases. The V gene's germline CDR1 is KGHSH and CDR2 LQKENI. V lost 3 bases, J lost 4 bases, and 4 bases stayed unmatched. This CDR3 has 15 residues. The CDR3 spells CASSPSGQGGTEAFF. The CDR3 DNA follows: TGTGCCAGCTCACCCTCGGGACAGGGGGGCACTGAAGCTTTCTTT. The whole variable domain, filled in from reference TRBV18 and TRBJ1-1, reads NAGVMQNPRHLVRRRGQEARLRCSPMKGHSHVYWYRQLPEEGLKFMVYLQKENIIDESGMPKERFSAEFPKEGPSILRIQQVVRGDSAAYFCASSPSGQGGTEAFFGQGTRLTVV.

The J gene is TRBJ2-1, the V gene TRBV7-6; the match to TRBD1 covers 11 bases. CDR1 is SGHVS, CDR2 FNYEAQ, per germline. V trimming: 5 bases; J trimming: 10 bases; junction bases outside the gene matches: 4. CDR3 length: 13 amino acids. CDR3 DNA sequence: TGTGCCAGCAGCCTGGACAGGGGGCGAGAGCAGTTCTTC. This translates into CASSLDRGREQFF.

This clone was seen more than once but under ten times. The CDR3 region is CSATMTANYGYTF. Here the CDR3 DNA reads TGCAGCGCTACGATGACAGCAAACTATGGCTACACCTTC. This sequence joins TRBV29-1 and TRBJ1-2, with a possible D match to TRBD1 (5 bases). Deletions cut 7 bases from V and 2 bases from J, with 14 bases between. The germline V gene has CDR1 SQVTM and CDR2 ANQGSEA. This CDR3 spans 13 amino acids. The full variable domain, with the rest looked up from reference TRBV29-1 and TRBJ1-2, is SAVISQKPSRDICQRGTSLTIQCQVDSQVTMMFWYRQQPGQSLTLIATANQGSEATYESGFVIDKFPISRPNLTFSTLTVSNMSPEDSSIYLCSATMTANYGYTFGSGTRLTVV.

The chain combines TRBV18 with TRBJ1-6; D remains ambiguous. Per germline, CDR1 KGHSH and CDR2 LQKENI. Trimming removed 2 bases at V and 6 bases at J, with 5 bases between. The CDR3 covers 13 residues. Here the CDR3 reads CASSPGPNSPLHF. CDR3 nucleotides: TGTGCCAGCTCACCAGGGCCTAATTCACCCCTCCACTTT.

The chain joins TRBV5-5 to TRBJ2-7, with D uncertain. The length of the CDR3 is 15 residues. Trimming cost V 0 bases and J 3 bases, with 13 bases left between them. Germline-derived CDR1 and CDR2 are SGHKS and YYEKEE (reference sequence). Here the CDR3 reads CASSLATAPIYEQYF. DNA of the CDR3: TGTGCCAGCAGCTTGGCTACAGCACCTATCTACGAGCAGTACTTC. Complete variable domain (other parts from reference TRBV5-5 and TRBJ2-7): DAGVTQSPTHLIKTRGQQVTLRCSPISGHKSVSWYQQVLGQGPQFIFQYYEKEERGRGNFPDRFSARQFPNYSSELNVNALLLGDSALYLCASSLATAPIYEQYFGPGTRLTVT.

This clone occurred once. The chain combines TRBV9 with TRBJ2-2; 8 bases are a match to TRBD2. CDR3 size: 16 residues. From germline, CDR1 is SGDLS and CDR2 YYNGEE. The V gene end was trimmed by 3 bases and the J gene end by 3 bases; junction bases not matched to a gene: 7. CDR3: CASSARGGGDTGELFF. CDR3 coding DNA: TGTGCCAGCAGCGCCCGGGGGGGTGGCGACACCGGGGAGCTGTTTTTT.

The rearrangement links TRBV23-1 to TRBJ1-4; D uncertain. TRBV23-1 is treated as an ORF (open reading frame) with a function not yet certain. This CDR3 region has 16 residues. Trimming took off 6 bases at V and 0 bases at J, with 14 bases between the two ends. The CDR3 loop is CASRKITASTNEKLFF. In DNA form, the CDR3 reads TGCGCCAGCAGAAAAATTACAGCCTCAACTAATGAAAAACTGTTTTTT.

This clone was seen a handful of times. This chain uses TRBV5-4 with TRBJ1-2; D unclear. The CDR3 totals 11 residues. Trimming took 1 base from V and 8 from J, leaving 6 bases between them. Per the germline V gene, CDR1 is SGHNT and CDR2 is YYREEE (reference sequence). CDR3 region: CASSLYGGYTF. CDR3 DNA: TGTGCCAGCAGCTTGTACGGGGGCTACACCTTC. Supplemented by reference TRBV5-4 and TRBJ1-2, the full variable domain reads ETGVTQSPTHLIKTRGQQVTLRCSSQSGHNTVSWYQQALGQGPQFIFQYYREEENGRGNFPPRFSGLQFPNYSSELNVNALELDDSALYLCASSLYGGYTFGSGTRLTVV.

V is TRBV5-5 and J is TRBJ2-1; no reliable D call. Germline assignment: CDR1 SGHKS and CDR2 YYEKEE (reference sequence). This CDR3 comprises 15 residues. With 5 bases removed from V and 0 bases from J, the gap between germline ends came to 12 bases. The CDR3 loop reads CASRILGGSYNEQFF. CDR3 bases: TGTGCCAGCAGGATTCTAGGCGGCTCCTACAATGAGCAGTTCTTC.

The chain links TRBV29-1 to TRBJ2-5; tentatively, D is TRBD1 (5 bases). Germline V gene data show CDR1 as SQVTM and CDR2 as ANQGSEA. Deletions cut 6 bases from V and 5 bases from J, with 10 bases between. The CDR3 covers 11 residues. The CDR3 sequence: CSVGPSETQYF. DNA for the CDR3: TGCAGCGTGGGGCCTTCGGAGACCCAGTACTTC.

V is TRBV7-8 and J is TRBJ2-7; tentative D call: TRBD1 (6 bases). Germline CDR1 is SGHVS and CDR2 is FQNEAQ. The CDR3 sequence is 16 residues long. V was clipped by 0 bases and J by 2 bases, with 14 bases between them. DNA of the CDR3: TGTGCCAGCAGCTTAGCGCTATCTCAGGGGACCTACGAGCAGTACTTC. It is translated as CASSLALSQGTYEQYF. The full variable domain, with the rest looked up from reference TRBV7-8 and TRBJ2-7, is GAGVSQSPRYKVAKRGQDVALRCDPISGHVSLFWYQQALGQGPEFLTYFQNEAQLDKSGLPSDRFFAERPEGSVSTLKIQRTQQEDSAVYLCASSLALSQGTYEQYFGPGTRLTVT.

The V call is TRBV6-1, the J call TRBJ2-2, with unresolved D. The germline CDR1 and CDR2 sequences are MNHNS and SASEGT. The CDR3 extends over 14 amino acids. V dropped 0 bases and J dropped 2 bases, with 4 bases sitting between them. The CDR3 coding sequence is TGTGCCAGCAGTGAAGCCGGTAACACCGGGGAGCTGTTTTTT. Its translation: CASSEAGNTGELFF.

The rearrangement joins TRBV7-6 to TRBJ1-1; 8 bases fit TRBD1. The CDR3 loop spans 15 amino acids. The V gene's germline CDR1 is SGHVS and CDR2 FNYEAQ. V shed 4 bases, J shed 1 base, and the junction held 5 bases outside the gene matches. CDR3: CASSSSGTGNTEAFF. In nucleotides, the CDR3 is TGTGCCAGCAGCTCTTCGGGGACAGGGAACACTGAAGCTTTCTTT.

The rearrangement joins TRBV7-9 to TRBJ2-7, with a possible D match to TRBD2 (6 bases). The CDR3 sequence is 14 residues long. Trimming shortened V by 6 bases and J by 3 bases, and 15 bases separated the two germline ends. Germline CDR1 SEHNR, CDR2 FQNEAQ (reference sequence). DNA of the CDR3: TGTGCCAGCAGTCTTACCGGGACTCACTACGAGCAGTACTTC. It encodes CASSLTGTHYEQYF.

The chain joins TRBV30 to TRBJ1-5; TRBD1 might be the D (5 bases). V was pared by 0 bases and J by 4 bases, with 10 bases between. CDR3 length: 14 residues. Germline CDR1 is GTSNPN and CDR2 is SVGIG (reference sequence). The CDR3 DNA is TGTGCCTGGAGTGTGGGGGAGGAAAATCAGCCCCAGCATTTT. This codes for CAWSVGEENQPQHF.

This clone was recorded only once. The chain recombines TRBV5-6 with TRBJ1-6, with 8 positions matching TRBD1. This CDR3 comprises 14 residues. CDR1 SGHDT and CDR2 YYEEEE come from the germline V gene. With 4 bases clipped from V and 7 bases from J, the junction kept 4 bases outside the gene matches. Here the CDR3 reads CASSNRDRNSPLHF. In nucleotides, the CDR3 is TGTGCCAGCAGCAACCGGGACAGGAATTCACCCCTCCACTTT.

J is TRBJ1-5 and V is TRBV2; D possibly corresponds to TRBD1 (5 bases). V was clipped by 7 bases and J by 5 bases, with 21 bases between them. The CDR3 covers 16 residues. From germline, CDR1 is SNHLY and CDR2 FYNNEI. The CDR3 DNA reads as TGTGCCAGCACAAGCGGGGCACCTCGGGAGCATCAGCCCCAGCATTTT. Translating it yields CASTSGAPREHQPQHF.

The chain carries TRBV5-6 and TRBJ2-2, with D possibly TRBD2 on 6 matching bases. The CDR3 extends over 16 amino acids. Germline V gene lookup returns CDR1 SGHDT and CDR2 YYEEEE. Trimming cost V 2 bases and J 0 bases, with 11 bases left between them. CDR3 nucleotides: TGTGCCAGCAGCTTTTTGGGGGGAGCGAACACCGGGGAGCTGTTTTTT. It translates to CASSFLGGANTGELFF.

Remarks on this clone: Relative to the germline gene, one junction end is altered; a read error may explain this. The chain uses TRBV11-1 and TRBJ1-6; D is unresolved. The germline CDR1 and CDR2 sequences are SGHAT and FQDESV (reference sequence). This CDR3 region has 8 residues. DNA of the CDR3: TGTGCCAGCAGCTTACACGGTTTT. This encodes CASSLHGF.

The gene calls are TRBV11-1 and TRBJ2-3, with D perhaps TRBD2 (6 bases). Germline lookup yields CDR1 SGHAT and CDR2 FQDESV (reference sequence). The CDR3 totals 14 residues. V lost 4 bases to trimming and J lost 5 bases, with 13 bases between them. The CDR3 DNA sequence: TGTGCCAGCAGCTCAAGCCAGGGACTAGATACGCAGTATTTT. This codes for CASSSSQGLDTQYF.

The chain couples TRBV4-1 to TRBJ2-3; a possible D gene is TRBD2 (6 bases). Trimming left V 1 base short and J 4 bases short, with 15 bases between. Germline V gene data show CDR1 as MGHRA and CDR2 as YSYEKL. This CDR3 comprises 16 residues. CDR3 in DNA: TGCGCCAGCAGCCAAGTCCGGGGAGGCTCGGCAGATACGCAGTATTTT. This encodes CASSQVRGGSADTQYF.

This sequence joins TRBV9 and TRBJ1-2; TRBD1 agrees at 7 bases. The J segment lost 2 bases and the V segment lost 0 bases, leaving 4 bases of the junction unmatched. CDR1 and CDR2 (germline): SGDLS, YYNGEE. The CDR3 is 15 amino acids. CDR3 loop: CASSVDLGQNYGYTF. CDR3 nucleotide sequence: TGTGCCAGCAGCGTAGATTTGGGACAGAACTATGGCTACACCTTC.

This chain connects TRBV5-6 to TRBJ1-6, with D maybe TRBD1 (6 bases). With 1 base removed from V and 10 bases from J, the gap between germline ends came to 18 bases. This CDR3 has 16 amino acids. The germline gives CDR1 SGHDT, CDR2 YYEEEE. The CDR3 DNA sequence: TGTGCCAGCAGCTTGTTAGGGGACATCGGAAAGTCACCCCTCCACTTT. It encodes CASSLLGDIGKSPLHF.

This clone was seen only a few times. One end of the junction fails to match germline, which may point to a read error. The V gene is TRBV10-3, the J gene TRBJ2-2; the match to TRBD2 covers 7 bases. Germline V gives CDR1 ENHRY, CDR2 SYGVKD. There are 16 residues in the CDR3. The CDR3: CAISSGLDPNPGELFF. In DNA, the CDR3 is TGTGCCATCAGCTCCGGACTAGACCCGAACCCCGGGGAGCTGTTTTTT.

The chain is built from TRBV5-1 and TRBJ1-1; D possibly corresponds to TRBD1 (5 bases). Germline V gene sequence: CDR1 SGHRS, CDR2 YFSETQ. The V end lost 0 bases, the J end lost 5 bases, and 14 bases lay between the germline ends. There are 15 residues in the CDR3. The CDR3 is CASSLAGGRGTEAFF. The CDR3 DNA sequence: TGCGCCAGCAGCTTGGCGGGGGGAAGAGGGACTGAAGCTTTCTTT.

The chain joins TRBV2 to TRBJ1-1; D perhaps matches TRBD1 (6 bases). V lost 3 bases and J 4 bases, leaving 18 bases between the germline ends. CDR3 length: 16 residues. The germline V gene has CDR1 SNHLY and CDR2 FYNNEI. The CDR3 region is CASSEQGPPPPTEAFF. In nucleotides, the CDR3 is TGTGCCAGCAGTGAGCAGGGGCCTCCACCACCCACTGAAGCTTTCTTT.

The genes are TRBV6-9 and TRBJ2-1; 7 nucleotides agree with TRBD2. Germline V gene data show CDR1 as MNHGY and CDR2 as SVAAGI. The V segment lost 3 bases and the J segment 4 bases; nucleotides outside the gene matches: 24. The CDR3 extends over 21 amino acids. The CDR3 here is CASSYYRALACLAGEYNEQFF. The CDR3 bases are TGTGCCAGCAGTTACTACCGGGCACTCGCGTGTCTGGCGGGGGAATACAATGAGCAGTTCTTC.

The V gene is TRBV14, the J gene TRBJ2-7; D unclear. This CDR3 contains 14 residues. With 2 bases removed from V and 4 bases from J, the gap between germline ends came to 12 bases. The germline V gene has CDR1 SGHDN and CDR2 FVKESK. The CDR3 nucleotides read TGTGCCAGCAGCCAACGGGTTCTGCCATACGAGCAGTACTTC. Its translation: CASSQRVLPYEQYF.